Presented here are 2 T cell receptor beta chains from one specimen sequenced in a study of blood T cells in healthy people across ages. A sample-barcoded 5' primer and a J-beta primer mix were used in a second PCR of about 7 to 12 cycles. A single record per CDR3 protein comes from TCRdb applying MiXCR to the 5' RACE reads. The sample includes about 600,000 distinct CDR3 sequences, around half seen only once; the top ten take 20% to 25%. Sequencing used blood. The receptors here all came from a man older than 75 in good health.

Written as DNA, the CDR3 is TGTGCCAGCAGCTTATTGGGGGGACAGGGTGCAGATACGCAGTATTTT. Its protein product is CASSLLGGQGADTQYF. V usage is TRBV11-1 and J usage is TRBJ2-3; 9 bases map to TRBD1. This CDR3 has 16 amino acids. Trimming cost V 2 bases and J 4 bases; bases outside gene matches: 7. Germline loops: CDR1 SGHAT, CDR2 FQDESV (reference sequence).

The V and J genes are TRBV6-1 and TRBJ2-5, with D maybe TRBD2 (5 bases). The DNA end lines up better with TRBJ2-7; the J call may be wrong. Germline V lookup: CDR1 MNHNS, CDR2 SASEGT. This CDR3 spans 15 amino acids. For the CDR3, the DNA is TGTGCCAGCAGCTCACCTCAGCCGGGGATATACGAGCAGTACTTC. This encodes CASSSPQPGIYEQYF.